A selection of T cell receptor beta chains follows, all from one sample in a study of post-analysis software for immune sequencing data. TCRdb independently ran MiXCR on the PCR reads; one entry per CDR3 protein. The data show 750,000 to 950,000 distinct CDR3 sequences, with roughly 50% seen just once and 4.6% held by the top ten. Sequencing used blood. The receptors stem from a girl under 18 with multiple sclerosis. Each CDR3 is given without its conserved first and last residue. Fields, in order: CDR3 length, D gene, V gene, CDR3 protein. D genes are given only for firm matches.

cdr3_length: 14; d_call: TRBD2; v_call: TRBV13; cdr3_aa: ASSTRLLAGGDTQY
cdr3_length: 15; d_call: -; v_call: TRBV6-9; cdr3_aa: ASSRTDDREGTDTQY
cdr3_length: 14; d_call: -; v_call: TRBV2; cdr3_aa: ASSDRGGARSYEQY
cdr3_length: 13; d_call: -; v_call: TRBV5-1; cdr3_aa: ASSLEGSAHTEAF
cdr3_length: 12; d_call: -; v_call: TRBV12-3/TRBV12-4; cdr3_aa: ASSLITAGSEQY
cdr3_length: 11; d_call: -; v_call: TRBV15; cdr3_aa: ATSRSKNTEAF
cdr3_length: 12; d_call: -; v_call: TRBV21-1; cdr3_aa: ASSPDREIYEQY
cdr3_length: 16; d_call: TRBD2; v_call: TRBV5-1; cdr3_aa: ASSWGLAGAISYNEQF
cdr3_length: 14; d_call: TRBD2; v_call: TRBV7-9; cdr3_aa: ASSLVLSGGYYEQY
cdr3_length: 13; d_call: -; v_call: TRBV6-5; cdr3_aa: ASSPPGSRNSPLH
cdr3_length: 15; d_call: -; v_call: TRBV4-1; cdr3_aa: ASSGNGFGTGDYGYT
cdr3_length: 15; d_call: TRBD2; v_call: TRBV5-6; cdr3_aa: ASSLGTSGRRYNEQF
cdr3_length: 14; d_call: TRBD2; v_call: TRBV20-1; cdr3_aa: SASSGLAGEYNEQF
cdr3_length: 12; d_call: -; v_call: TRBV12-3/TRBV12-4; cdr3_aa: ASATRVPANEQY
cdr3_length: 15; d_call: TRBD2; v_call: TRBV9; cdr3_aa: ASSVGGSGSQWETQY
cdr3_length: 13; d_call: -; v_call: TRBV27; cdr3_aa: ASSPLPPESYEQY
cdr3_length: 14; d_call: TRBD1; v_call: TRBV7-2; cdr3_aa: ASSWRQGGAYYGYT
cdr3_length: 14; d_call: -; v_call: TRBV12-3/TRBV12-4; cdr3_aa: ASSSGTSTTYNEQF
cdr3_length: 12; d_call: -; v_call: TRBV9; cdr3_aa: ASSVGSEGWTQY
cdr3_length: 10; d_call: -; v_call: TRBV29-1; cdr3_aa: SVEVSPYEQY
cdr3_length: 12; d_call: -; v_call: TRBV7-9; cdr3_aa: ASSLDSGEYEQY
cdr3_length: 14; d_call: TRBD1; v_call: TRBV29-1; cdr3_aa: SASAGTGALNTEAF
cdr3_length: 11; d_call: -; v_call: TRBV5-1; cdr3_aa: ASSQPGGTEAF
cdr3_length: 16; d_call: -; v_call: TRBV12-3/TRBV12-4; cdr3_aa: ASSLALRGVTMNTEAF
cdr3_length: 13; d_call: TRBD1; v_call: TRBV5-1; cdr3_aa: ASSSWTGDIYGYT
cdr3_length: 15; d_call: TRBD1; v_call: TRBV5-1; cdr3_aa: ASSRFSGQGTSDTQY
cdr3_length: 13; d_call: -; v_call: TRBV6-4; cdr3_aa: ASSEEGFSYNEQY